This T cell receptor beta chain was captured in a study of blood T cell repertoires in COVID-19. The overall study: Acute-phase and convalescent COVID-19 samples originated in the United States, Italy and Spain. Sources were T cells, B-cell-depleted T cells, or PBMCs; the material itself was cDNA or gDNA.

Per the authors' pipeline: Amplification from reference gene primers served as the basis for estimated nucleated cell counts. Repertoires were generated with immunoSEQ multiplex PCR, while TCRdb's copy carries only in-frame clones and drops some. V, J and clone size derive from that table, while D and trimming were established from the DNA sequence. The repertoire includes roughly 140,000 clones, 80% to 90% of them detected once, and about 15% sits in the top ten. This clone was recorded once. The sequence derives from a woman aged 40 to 50 with acute or convalescent COVID-19. Specimen: peripheral blood.

The CDR3 sequence: CASSIYSTREVEAFF. Here the CDR3 DNA reads TGCGCCAGCAGCATATACAGCACTCGGGAGGTTGAAGCTTTCTTT. The chain recombines TRBV5-1 with TRBJ1-1; D gene unclear. The germline V and J ends were trimmed by 4 bases and 7 bases, with 20 bases remaining between them. CDR1 and CDR2 (germline): SGHRS, YFSETQ. This CDR3 contains 15 residues.